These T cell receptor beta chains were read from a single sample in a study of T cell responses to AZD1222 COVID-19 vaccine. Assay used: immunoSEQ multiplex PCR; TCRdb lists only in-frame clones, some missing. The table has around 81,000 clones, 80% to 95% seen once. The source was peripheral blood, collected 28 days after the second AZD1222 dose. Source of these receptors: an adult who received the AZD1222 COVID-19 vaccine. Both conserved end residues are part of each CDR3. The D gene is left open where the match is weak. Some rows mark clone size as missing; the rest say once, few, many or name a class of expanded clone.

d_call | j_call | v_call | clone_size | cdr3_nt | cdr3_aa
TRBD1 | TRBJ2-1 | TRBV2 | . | TGTGCCAGCAAAGGACAGGTTAATTTTATATTGTTCTTC | CASKGQVNFILFF
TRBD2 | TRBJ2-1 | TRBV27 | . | TGTGCCAGCAGTTTACGAACTAGCGGGATAAAAGAGCAGTTCTTC | CASSLRTSGIKEQFF
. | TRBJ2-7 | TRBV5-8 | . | TGTGCCAGCAGCTTCGGCGAGCAGTACTTC | CASSFGEQYF
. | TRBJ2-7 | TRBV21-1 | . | TGTGCCAGCAGCACGCCAACTAGCGGGTACTACGAGCAGTACTTC | CASSTPTSGYYEQYF
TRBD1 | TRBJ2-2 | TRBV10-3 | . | TGTGCCATCAGTGGCCCAGACTTGAGGAGGGGACAGGGGAACACCGGGGAGCTGTTTTTT | CAISGPDLRRGQGNTGELFF
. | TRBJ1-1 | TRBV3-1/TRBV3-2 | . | TGTGCCAGCAGCCAGGGCTCAGGCAGCATGAACACTGAAGCTTTCTTT | CASSQGSGSMNTEAFF
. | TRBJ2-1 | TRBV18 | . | TGTGCCAGCTCACCACCGGGGCTCCCGGGGAATGAGCAGTTCTTC | CASSPPGLPGNEQFF
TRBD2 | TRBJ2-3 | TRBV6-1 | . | TGTGCCAGCAGTTGGGTAGCGGGAGTCACAGATACGCAGTATTTT | CASSWVAGVTDTQYF
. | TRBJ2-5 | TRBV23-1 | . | TGCGCCAGCAGTCCCGGGTGCGAGACCCAGTACTTC | CASSPGCETQYF
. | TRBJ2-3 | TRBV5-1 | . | TGCGCCAGCAGCCAGAGCCGGGGCGGGACAGATACGCAGTATTTT | CASSQSRGGTDTQYF
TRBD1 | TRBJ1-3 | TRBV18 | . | TGTGCCAGCTCACCAGGAAGACAGGGGATCGACACCATATATTTT | CASSPGRQGIDTIYF
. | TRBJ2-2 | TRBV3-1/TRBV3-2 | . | TGTGCCAGCAGTCAAAGCCCCGGGGCCGGGGAGCTGTTTTTT | CASSQSPGAGELFF
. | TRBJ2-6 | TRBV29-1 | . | TGCAGCGTTACAGGTCCCTCTGGGGCCAACGTCCTGACTTTC | CSVTGPSGANVLTF
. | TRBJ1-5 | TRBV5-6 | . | TGTGCCAGCAGCTTGGTAGGGGTCAATCAGCCCCAGCATTTT | CASSLVGVNQPQHF
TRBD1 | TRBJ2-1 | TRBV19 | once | TGTGCCAGTAGTATAAGGTCGGCAGGGGGTCAGTACAATGAGCAGTTCTTC | CASSIRSAGGQYNEQFF
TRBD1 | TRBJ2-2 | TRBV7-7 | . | TGTGCCAGCAGCTTGGGACAGGCGAACACCGGGGAGCTGTTTTTT | CASSLGQANTGELFF
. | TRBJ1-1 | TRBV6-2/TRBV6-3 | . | TGTGCCAGCAGCCCCGACCGAGGGTCTGAAGCTTTCTTT | CASSPDRGSEAFF
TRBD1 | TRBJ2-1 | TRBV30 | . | TGTGCCTGGAGTGCCTGGACAGGGGGCAACGAGCAGTTCTTC | CAWSAWTGGNEQFF
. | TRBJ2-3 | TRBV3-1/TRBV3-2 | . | TGTGCCAGCAGCCAAGCCCCAGGACCCACGCAGTATTTT | CASSQAPGPTQYF
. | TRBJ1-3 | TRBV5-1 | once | TGCGCCAGCAGCTTGACGGGAGGCTCTGGAAACACCATATATTTT | CASSLTGGSGNTIYF
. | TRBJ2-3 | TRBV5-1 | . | TGCGCCAGCAGCTTGGCCGAAACAGGGTGGGACACAGATACGCAGTATTTT | CASSLAETGWDTDTQYF